These 10 T cell receptor beta chains were sequenced from one sample in a study of T-cell reconstitution after alpha-beta-depleted transplantation in children. Unique molecular identifiers were used in preparing the TCRbeta library. One entry per CDR3 protein results from TCRdb running MiXCR on the PCR reads. The sample has 400,000 to 450,000 distinct CDR3 sequences; 43% are singletons. Source: PBMCs, taken before TCRalphabeta/CD19-depleted stem cell transplant. The receptor set was obtained from a girl aged 2 to 9 with aplastic anemia, due to receive a stem cell transplant.

This chain joins TRBV7-6 and TRBJ2-3; D gene ambiguous. Germline loops: CDR1 SGHVS, CDR2 FNYEAQ. The CDR3 has 14 residues. V lost 5 bases and J 2 bases, leaving 11 bases between the germline ends. CDR3 DNA sequence: TGTGCCAGCAGCCCGGACCTATTCACAGATACGCAGTATTTT. This translates into CASSPDLFTDTQYF. Full variable domain (missing parts from reference TRBV7-6 and TRBJ2-3): GAGVSQSPRYKVTKRGQDVALRCDPISGHVSLYWYRQALGQGPEFLTYFNYEAQQDKSGLPNDRFSAERPEGSISTLTIQRTEQRDSAMYRCASSPDLFTDTQYFGPGTRLTVL.

This clonotype was seen repeatedly, ten times or more. V is TRBV20-1 and J is TRBJ2-4; 13 bases match TRBD2. This CDR3 has 16 amino acids. Looked up from germline, CDR1 is DFQATT and CDR2 is SNEGSKA (reference sequence). Trimming cost V 4 bases and J 8 bases; bases outside gene matches: 11. The CDR3 loop is CSANPGLAGKTDIQYF. In nucleotides, the CDR3 is TGCAGTGCTAACCCGGGACTAGCGGGAAAAACGGACATTCAGTACTTC.

This clonotype has at least ten counts. V gene TRBV5-1 combines with J gene TRBJ2-3, with TRBD2 identical over 10 bases. With 4 bases clipped from V and 2 bases from J, the junction kept 4 bases outside the gene matches. Germline assignment: CDR1 SGHRS and CDR2 YFSETQ. The CDR3 has 15 residues. CDR3 residues: CASSPSGSPTDTQYF. The DNA of the CDR3 is TGCGCCAGCAGCCCTAGCGGGAGCCCCACAGATACGCAGTATTTT.

A few counts support this clonotype. The J gene is TRBJ1-2, the V gene TRBV7-8, with no clear D. Trimming pared 0 bases from V and 3 bases from J, leaving 14 bases between. Per germline, CDR1 SGHVS and CDR2 FQNEAQ. There are 16 residues in the CDR3. The chain's CDR3 is CASSLAHRGDDYGYTF. The DNA of the CDR3 is TGTGCCAGCAGCTTAGCCCACCGGGGAGATGACTATGGCTACACCTTC.

The chain is built from TRBV10-2 and TRBJ2-7, with D perhaps given as TRBD1 or TRBD2 (6 bases each). Trimming removed 8 bases at V and 2 bases at J, with 31 bases between. The length of the CDR3 is 19 residues. The germline CDR1 and CDR2 sequences are WSHSY and SAAADI. CDR3 coding DNA: TGCGCCAGCTCCCTCTGGCCCCCACATCGGGGGCAGGAAGCCTACGAGCAGTACTTC. It encodes CASSLWPPHRGQEAYEQYF.

CDR3 region: CASRASGAYEQYF. CDR3 DNA sequence: TGTGCCAGCAGGGCTAGCGGTGCCTACGAGCAGTACTTC. This chain links TRBV6-6 with TRBJ2-7; 7 bases agree with TRBD2. CDR1 MNHNY and CDR2 SVGAGI come from the germline V gene (reference sequence). V was clipped by 6 bases and J by 2 bases; unmatched bases: 4. This CDR3 contains 13 residues.

CDR3 nucleotides: TGTGCCAGCAGTTCAGGACAGGGCCCCTACGAGCAGTACTTC. Translation gives CASSSGQGPYEQYF. This sequence joins TRBV27 and TRBJ2-7, with 8 bases matching TRBD1. The CDR3 runs 14 residues. V lost 4 bases to trimming and J lost 2 bases; unmatched junction nucleotides: 4. Germline V gene sequence: CDR1 MNHEY, CDR2 SMNVEV (reference sequence).

There are many counts of this clonotype. The chain carries TRBV15 and TRBJ1-3; D is uncertain. The germline V and J ends were trimmed by 0 bases and 5 bases, with 2 bases remaining between them. Germline V lookup: CDR1 LNHNV, CDR2 YYDKDF (reference sequence). CDR3 length equals 12 residues. CDR3 region: CATSRDRNTIYF. The CDR3 coding sequence is TGTGCCACCAGCAGAGATCGAAACACCATATATTTT. The full variable domain, rest sourced from reference TRBV15 and TRBJ1-3, is DAMVIQNPRYQVTQFGKPVTLSCSQTLNHNVMYWYQQKSSQAPKLLFHYYDKDFNNEADTPDNFQSRRPNTSFCFLDIRSPGLGDTAMYLCATSRDRNTIYFGEGSWLTVV.

This chain uses TRBV11-2 with TRBJ1-4; 7 bases fit TRBD1. The CDR3 is made up of 15 amino acids. The V gene's germline CDR1 is SGHAT and CDR2 FQNNGV. V shed 1 base, J shed 7 bases, and the junction held 6 bases outside the gene matches. CDR3 bases: TGTGCCAGCAGCTTAGGGAACAGGGGAGGTGAAAAACTGTTTTTT. This sequence encodes CASSLGNRGGEKLFF.

This clonotype turned up a few times. This sequence joins TRBV28 and TRBJ1-3; D uncertain. The CDR3 loop spans 16 amino acids. The V and J ends lost 5 bases and 6 bases respectively, with 20 bases between them. Germline V CDR1 and CDR2: MDHEN, SYDVKM. DNA of the CDR3: TGTGCCAGCAGTGCCCCTGTGGCGGGGTGGGAAAACACCATATATTTT. This sequence encodes CASSAPVAGWENTIYF.